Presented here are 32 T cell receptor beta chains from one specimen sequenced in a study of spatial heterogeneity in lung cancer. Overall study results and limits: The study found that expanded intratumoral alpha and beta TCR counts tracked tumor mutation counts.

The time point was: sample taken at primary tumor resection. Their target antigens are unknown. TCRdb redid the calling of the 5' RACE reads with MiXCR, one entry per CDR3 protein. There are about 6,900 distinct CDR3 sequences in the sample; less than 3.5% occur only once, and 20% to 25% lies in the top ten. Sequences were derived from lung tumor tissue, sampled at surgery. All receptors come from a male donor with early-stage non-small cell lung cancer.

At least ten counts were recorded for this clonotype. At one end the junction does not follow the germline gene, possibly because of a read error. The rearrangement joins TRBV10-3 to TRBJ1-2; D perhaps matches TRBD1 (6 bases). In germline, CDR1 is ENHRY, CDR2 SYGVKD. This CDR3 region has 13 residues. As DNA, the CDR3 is TGTGCCACCTCTTCTACAGGGTTCTATGGCGACACCTTC. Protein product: CATSSTGFYGDTF.

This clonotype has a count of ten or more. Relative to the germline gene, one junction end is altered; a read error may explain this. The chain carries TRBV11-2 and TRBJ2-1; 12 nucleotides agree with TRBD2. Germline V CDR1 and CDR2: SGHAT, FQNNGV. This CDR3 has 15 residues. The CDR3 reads CASRLGLAGYNEQFF. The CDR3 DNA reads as TGTGCCAGCAGGTTAGGACTAGCGGGATACAATGAGCAGTTCTTC.

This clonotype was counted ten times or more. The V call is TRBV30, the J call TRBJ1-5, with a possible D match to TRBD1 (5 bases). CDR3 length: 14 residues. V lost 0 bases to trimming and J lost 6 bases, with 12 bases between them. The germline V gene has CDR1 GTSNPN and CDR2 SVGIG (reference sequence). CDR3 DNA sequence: TGTGCCTGGAGTGTAACTGATGGGGGTCAGCCCCAGCATTTT. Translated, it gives CAWSVTDGGQPQHF. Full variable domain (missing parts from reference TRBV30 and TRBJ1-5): SQTIHQWPATLVQPVGSPLSLECTVEGTSNPNLYWYRQAAGRGLQLLFYSVGIGQISSEVPQNLSASRPQDRQFILSSKKLLLSDSGFYLCAWSVTDGGQPQHFGDGTRLSIL.

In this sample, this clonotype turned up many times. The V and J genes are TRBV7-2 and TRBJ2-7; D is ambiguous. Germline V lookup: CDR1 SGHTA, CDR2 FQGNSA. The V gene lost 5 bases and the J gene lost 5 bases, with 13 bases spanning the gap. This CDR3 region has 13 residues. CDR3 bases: TGTGCCAGCAGCCCAAGGTCTAGAAACGAGCAGTACTTC. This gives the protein CASSPRSRNEQYF.

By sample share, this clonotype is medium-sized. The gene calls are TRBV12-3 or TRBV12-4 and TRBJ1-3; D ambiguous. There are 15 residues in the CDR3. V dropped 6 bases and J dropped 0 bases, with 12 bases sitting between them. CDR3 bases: TGTGCCAGCAGACCCTGGAAAAGCTCTGGAAACACCATATATTTT. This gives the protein CASRPWKSSGNTIYF.

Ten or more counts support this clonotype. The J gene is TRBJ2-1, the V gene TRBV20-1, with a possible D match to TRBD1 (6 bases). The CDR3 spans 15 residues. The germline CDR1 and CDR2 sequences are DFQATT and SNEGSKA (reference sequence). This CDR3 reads CSVSRSRGSYNEQFF. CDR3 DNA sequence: TGCAGCGTATCCCGTTCCAGGGGCTCCTACAATGAGCAGTTCTTC.

The CDR3 is CSARGTSGSYEQYF. As DNA, the CDR3 is TGCAGTGCTAGAGGGACTAGCGGGAGTTACGAGCAGTACTTC. The chain recombines TRBV20-1 with TRBJ2-7, with 13 bases aligning to TRBD2. The germline V gene encodes CDR1 DFQATT and CDR2 SNEGSKA (reference sequence). The V segment lost 1 base and the J segment 4 bases; nucleotides outside the gene matches: 1. This CDR3 has 14 residues.

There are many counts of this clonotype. CDR3 bases: TGTGCCAGCAGTCACGCCGGGACAGCCATCTACGAGCAGTACTTC. It yields the protein CASSHAGTAIYEQYF. V and J are TRBV11-2 and TRBJ2-7, with 7 bases identical to TRBD1. CDR3 length equals 15 residues. V shed 6 bases and J 3 bases; nucleotides not matched to a gene: 11. Germline V CDR1 and CDR2: SGHAT, FQNNGV.

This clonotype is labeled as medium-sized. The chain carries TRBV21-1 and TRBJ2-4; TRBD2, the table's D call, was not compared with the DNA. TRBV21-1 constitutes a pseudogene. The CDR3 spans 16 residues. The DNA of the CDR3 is TGTGCCAGCAGCAAAGTGGGAGAGCCAGCCAAAAACATTCAGTACTTC. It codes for CASSKVGEPAKNIQYF.

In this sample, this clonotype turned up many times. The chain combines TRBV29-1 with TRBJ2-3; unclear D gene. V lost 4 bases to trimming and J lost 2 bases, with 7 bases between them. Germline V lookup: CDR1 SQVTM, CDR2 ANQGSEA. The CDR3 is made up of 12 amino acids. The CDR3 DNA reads TGCAGCGTTGCCTCGGTCACAGATACGCAGTATTTT. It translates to CSVASVTDTQYF.

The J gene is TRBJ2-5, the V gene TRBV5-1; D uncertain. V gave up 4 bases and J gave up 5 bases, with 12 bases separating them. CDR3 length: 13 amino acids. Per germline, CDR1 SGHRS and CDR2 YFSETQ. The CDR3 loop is CASSDTGCETQYF. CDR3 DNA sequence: TGCGCCAGCAGCGATACTGGATGCGAGACCCAGTACTTC.

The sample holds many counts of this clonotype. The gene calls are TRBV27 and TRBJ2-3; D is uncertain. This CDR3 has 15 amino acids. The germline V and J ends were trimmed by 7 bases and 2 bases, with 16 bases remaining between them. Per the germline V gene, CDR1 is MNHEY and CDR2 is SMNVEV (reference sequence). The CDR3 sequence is CASTPVGGNTDTQYF. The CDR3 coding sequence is TGTGCCAGCACCCCCGTCGGCGGCAACACAGATACGCAGTATTTT.

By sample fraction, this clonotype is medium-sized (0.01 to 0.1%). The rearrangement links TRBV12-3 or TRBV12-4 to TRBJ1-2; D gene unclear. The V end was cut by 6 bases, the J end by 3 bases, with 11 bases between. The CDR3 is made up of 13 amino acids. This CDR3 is CASSPNRDYGYTF. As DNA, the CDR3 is TGTGCCAGCAGCCCCAATAGGGACTATGGCTACACCTTC.

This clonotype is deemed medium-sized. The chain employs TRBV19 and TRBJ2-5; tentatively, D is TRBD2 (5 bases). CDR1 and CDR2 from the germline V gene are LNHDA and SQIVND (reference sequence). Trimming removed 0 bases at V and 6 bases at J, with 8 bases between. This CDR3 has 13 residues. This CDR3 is CASSIDGEQTQYF. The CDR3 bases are TGTGCCAGTAGTATAGATGGGGAGCAGACCCAGTACTTC.

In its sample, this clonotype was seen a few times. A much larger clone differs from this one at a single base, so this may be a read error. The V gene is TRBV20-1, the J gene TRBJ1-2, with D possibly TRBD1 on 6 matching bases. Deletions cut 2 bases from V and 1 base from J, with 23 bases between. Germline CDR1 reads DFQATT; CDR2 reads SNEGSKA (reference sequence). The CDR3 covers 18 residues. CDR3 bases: TGCAGTGCTAGAATGTCCGGAAGGGGGTTTTGGGATAACTATGGCTACACCTTC. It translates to CSARMSGRGFWDNYGYTF.

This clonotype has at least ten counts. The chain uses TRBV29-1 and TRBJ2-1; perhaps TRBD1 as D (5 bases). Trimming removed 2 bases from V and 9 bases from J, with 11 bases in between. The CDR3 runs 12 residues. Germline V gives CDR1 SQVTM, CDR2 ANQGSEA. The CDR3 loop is CSVEYRFGEQFF. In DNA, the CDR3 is TGCAGCGTTGAATACAGGTTTGGTGAGCAGTTCTTC.

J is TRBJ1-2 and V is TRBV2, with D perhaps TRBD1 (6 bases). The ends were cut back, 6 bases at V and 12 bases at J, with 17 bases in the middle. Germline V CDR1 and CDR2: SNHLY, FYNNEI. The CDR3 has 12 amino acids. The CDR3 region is CASRTLEGDDTF. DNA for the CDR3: TGTGCCAGCAGAACCCTAGAGGGGGACGACACCTTC.

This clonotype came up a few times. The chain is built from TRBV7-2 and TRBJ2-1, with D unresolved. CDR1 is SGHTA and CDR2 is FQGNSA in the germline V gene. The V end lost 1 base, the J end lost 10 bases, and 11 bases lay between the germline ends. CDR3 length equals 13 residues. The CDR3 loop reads CASSLEVGNEQFF. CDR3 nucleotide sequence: TGTGCCAGCAGCTTAGAAGTGGGGAACGAGCAGTTCTTC. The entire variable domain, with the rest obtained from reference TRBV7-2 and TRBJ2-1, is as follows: GAGVSQSPSNKVTEKGKDVELRCDPISGHTALYWYRQSLGQGLEFLIYFQGNSAPDKSGLPSDRFSAERTGGSVSTLTIQRTQQEDSAVYLCASSLEVGNEQFFGPGTRLTVL.

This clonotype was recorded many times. DNA for the CDR3: TGTGCCAGCAGCCTGGGGGGGCGGGGTCAAGAGACCCAGTACTTC. Encoded protein: CASSLGGRGQETQYF. The chain employs TRBV7-3 and TRBJ2-5, with a possible D match to TRBD2 (7 bases). Trimming stripped 5 bases from V and 2 bases from J, with 15 bases between. Germline V lookup: CDR1 SGHTA, CDR2 FQGTGA. The CDR3 consists of 15 residues.

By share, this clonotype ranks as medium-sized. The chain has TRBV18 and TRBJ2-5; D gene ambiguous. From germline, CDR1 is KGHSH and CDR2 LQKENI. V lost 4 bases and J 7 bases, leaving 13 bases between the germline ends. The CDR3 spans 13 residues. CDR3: CASSRDTPGTQYF. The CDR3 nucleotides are TGTGCCAGCTCACGAGACACCCCGGGGACCCAGTACTTC.

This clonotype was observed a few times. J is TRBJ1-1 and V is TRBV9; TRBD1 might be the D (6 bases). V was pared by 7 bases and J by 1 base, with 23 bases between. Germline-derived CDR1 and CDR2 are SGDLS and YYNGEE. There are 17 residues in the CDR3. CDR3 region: CASSVPRDNNWNTEAFF. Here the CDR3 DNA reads TGTGCCAGCTCAGTGCCCCGGGACAATAATTGGAACACTGAAGCTTTCTTT.

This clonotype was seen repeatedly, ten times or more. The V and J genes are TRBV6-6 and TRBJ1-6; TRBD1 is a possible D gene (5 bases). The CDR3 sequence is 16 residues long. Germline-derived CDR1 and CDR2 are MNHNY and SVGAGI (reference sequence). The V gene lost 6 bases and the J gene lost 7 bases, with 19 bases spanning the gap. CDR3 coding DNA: TGTGCCAGCAGCAGTCAGGGACCAGGGAGGAATTCACCCCTCCACTTT. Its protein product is CASSSQGPGRNSPLHF.

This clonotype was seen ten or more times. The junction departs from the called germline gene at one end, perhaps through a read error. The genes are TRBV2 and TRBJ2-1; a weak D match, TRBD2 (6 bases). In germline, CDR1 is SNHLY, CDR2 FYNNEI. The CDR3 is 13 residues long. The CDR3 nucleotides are TGTGCCAGCAGTGTGGGGACTTACAGTGAGCAGTTCTTC. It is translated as CASSVGTYSEQFF. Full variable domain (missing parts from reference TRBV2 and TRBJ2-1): EPEVTQTPSHQVTQMGQEVILRCVPISNHLYFYWYRQILGQKVEFLVSFYNNEISEKSEIFDDQFSVERPDGSNFTLKIRSTKLEDSAMYFCASSVGTYSEQFFGPGTRLTVL.

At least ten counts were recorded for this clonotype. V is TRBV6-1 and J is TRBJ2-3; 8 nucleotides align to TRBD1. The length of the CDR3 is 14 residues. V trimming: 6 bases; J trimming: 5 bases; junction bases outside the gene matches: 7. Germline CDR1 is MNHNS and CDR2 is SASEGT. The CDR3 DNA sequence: TGTGCCAGCAGGAGTCCAGGGGGCAAAGATACGCAGTATTTT. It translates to CASRSPGGKDTQYF.

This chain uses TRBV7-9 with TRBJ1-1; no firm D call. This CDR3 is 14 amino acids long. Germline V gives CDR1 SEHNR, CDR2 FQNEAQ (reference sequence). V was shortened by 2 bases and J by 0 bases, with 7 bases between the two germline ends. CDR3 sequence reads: CASSLTVLNTEAFF. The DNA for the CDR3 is TGTGCCAGCAGCTTAACCGTACTGAACACTGAAGCTTTCTTT.

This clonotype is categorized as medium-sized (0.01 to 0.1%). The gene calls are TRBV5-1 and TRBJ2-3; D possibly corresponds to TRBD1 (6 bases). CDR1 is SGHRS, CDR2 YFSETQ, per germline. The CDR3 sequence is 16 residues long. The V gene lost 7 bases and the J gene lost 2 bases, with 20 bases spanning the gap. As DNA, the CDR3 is TGCGCCAGCTCCACTCCTCAGGGACAAAACACAGATACGCAGTATTTT. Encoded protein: CASSTPQGQNTDTQYF.

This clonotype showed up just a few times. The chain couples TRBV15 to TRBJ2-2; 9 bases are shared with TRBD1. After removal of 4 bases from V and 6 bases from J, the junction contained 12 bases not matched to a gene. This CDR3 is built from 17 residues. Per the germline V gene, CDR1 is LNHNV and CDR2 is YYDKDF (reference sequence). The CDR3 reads CATSMSGQGFCSGELFF. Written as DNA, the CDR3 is TGTGCCACCAGCATGTCGGGACAGGGTTTTTGCTCCGGGGAGCTGTTTTTT.

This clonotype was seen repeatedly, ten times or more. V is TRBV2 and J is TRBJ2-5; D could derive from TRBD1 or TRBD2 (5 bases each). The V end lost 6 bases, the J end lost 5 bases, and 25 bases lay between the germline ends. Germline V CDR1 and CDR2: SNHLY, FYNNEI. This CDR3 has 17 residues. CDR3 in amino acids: CASRRDRFLDGSETQYF. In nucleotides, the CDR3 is TGTGCCAGCAGGAGGGACCGATTCTTAGATGGGAGCGAGACCCAGTACTTC.

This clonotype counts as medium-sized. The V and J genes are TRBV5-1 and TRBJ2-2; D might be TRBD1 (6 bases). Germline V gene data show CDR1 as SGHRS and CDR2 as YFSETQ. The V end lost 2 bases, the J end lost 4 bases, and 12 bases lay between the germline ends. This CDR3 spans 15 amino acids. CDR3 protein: CASSLQGMVTGELFF. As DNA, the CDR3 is TGCGCCAGCAGCTTACAGGGAATGGTCACCGGGGAGCTGTTTTTT.

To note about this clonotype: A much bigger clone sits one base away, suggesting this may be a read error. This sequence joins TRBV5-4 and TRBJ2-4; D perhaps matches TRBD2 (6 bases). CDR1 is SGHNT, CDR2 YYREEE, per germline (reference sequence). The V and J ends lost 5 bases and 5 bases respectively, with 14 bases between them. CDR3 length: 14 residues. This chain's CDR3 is CASSPSSAQNIQYF. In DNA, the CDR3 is TGTGCCAGCAGTCCGTCTAGCGCCCAAAACATTCAGTACTTC.

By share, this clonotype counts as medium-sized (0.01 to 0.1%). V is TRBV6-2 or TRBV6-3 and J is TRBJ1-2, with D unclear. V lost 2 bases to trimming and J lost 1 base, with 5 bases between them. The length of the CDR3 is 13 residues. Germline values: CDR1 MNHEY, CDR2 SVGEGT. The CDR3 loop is CASSYDGNYGYTF. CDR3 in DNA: TGTGCCAGCAGTTACGACGGTAACTATGGCTACACCTTC.

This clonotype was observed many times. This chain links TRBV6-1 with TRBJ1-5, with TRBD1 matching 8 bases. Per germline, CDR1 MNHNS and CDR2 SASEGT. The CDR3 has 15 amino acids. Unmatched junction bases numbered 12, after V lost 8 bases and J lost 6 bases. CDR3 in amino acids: CASSPGPQGAQPQHF. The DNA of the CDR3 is TGTGCCAGCTCCCCCGGCCCCCAGGGGGCTCAGCCCCAGCATTTT.